These 26 T cell receptor gamma chains originate from one sample sequenced in a study of gamma delta lymphoproliferative disorders and STAT genes. The receptor sequences were amplified from genomic DNA of peripheral blood mononuclear cells. TCRdb fed the multiplex PCR reads into CATT to redo clone calling. The sample contains nearly 800 gamma-chain clones, 9% to 15% of which appear only once. The sample consisted of blood. The receptors derive from a human donor in good health.

By sample share, this clone is large. The CDR3 protein is CATWDPSFPDYKKLF. In nucleotides, the CDR3 is TGTGCCACCTGGGATCCCAGTTTCCCGGATTATAAGAAACTCTTT. The V call is TRGV4, the J call TRGJ1 or TRGJ2. Because TCRdb records no J gene, it was assigned here through a match of the DNA to germline. J gave up 5 bases and V 3 bases, and 13 bases lay outside the gene matches. CDR1 EGSTGY and CDR2 YDSYTSSV come from the germline V gene. The CDR3 extends over 15 amino acids.

In regard to this clone: The limits of the CDR3 on the DNA are not certain, so only TCRdb's listed CDR3 is given. No call exists for the J gene, whereas the V gene is TRGV3. In germline, CDR1 is VTNTFY, CDR2 YDVSTARD (reference sequence). The CDR3 region is 17 residues in length, termini included. This CDR3 reads CATWDGRRNSLAVEQHF.

This clone is classed as medium-sized. The chain has TRGV8 and TRGJ1 or TRGJ2. Here the J gene was assigned by germline matching of the DNA, as TCRdb has none. V shed 6 bases and J 12 bases; nucleotides not matched to a gene: 8. Germline assignment: CDR1 VENAVY and CDR2 YDSYNSRV. CDR3 length: 10 amino acids. CDR3 DNA: TGTGCCACCTGGTTAAATAGGAAACTCTTT. Encoded protein: CATWLNRKLF.

In this sample, this clone is large. The chain uses TRGV8 and TRGJP2. No J gene is reported in TCRdb; it was inferred here by comparing the DNA with germline. V shed 8 bases, J shed 6 bases, and the junction held 18 bases outside the gene matches. The germline V gene encodes CDR1 VENAVY and CDR2 YDSYNSRV. The CDR3 consists of 16 residues. The CDR3 DNA follows: TGTGCCACCTTTGGCCCCAAGAGAACGGGTGATTGGATCAAGACGTTT. It codes for CATFGPKRTGDWIKTF.

This clone is deemed medium-sized (0.01 to 0.1%). The V gene is TRGV9, the J gene TRGJ1 or TRGJ2. The J gene is not listed in TCRdb, so it was assigned here from a DNA match to germline. Germline lookup yields CDR1 GITISATS and CDR2 ISYDGTV (reference sequence). The CDR3 runs to 12 residues. J was trimmed by 3 bases and V by 2 bases; bases with no gene match: 1. The CDR3 sequence: CALWEAYYKKLF. The CDR3 nucleotides read TGTGCCTTGTGGGAGGCTTATTATAAGAAACTCTTT.

This clone is categorized as large. The chain is built from TRGV8 and TRGJ1 or TRGJ2. The J gene, absent from TCRdb, was called here by matching the DNA to germline. V trimming: 0 bases; J trimming: 9 bases; junction bases outside the gene matches: 2. The CDR3 sequence is 11 residues long. Germline lookup yields CDR1 VENAVY and CDR2 YDSYNSRV. CDR3 coding DNA: TGTGCCACCTGGGATAGGGGTAAGAAACTCTTT. This translates into CATWDRGKKLF.

This clone is categorized as large (0.1 to 1%). The chain is built from TRGV10 and TRGJ1 or TRGJ2. TCRdb is silent on the J gene; assignment here came from matching the DNA to germline. TRGV10 is sorted into the ORF group, with uncertain function. Trimming removed 8 bases from V and 5 bases from J; junction bases left unmatched: 4. There are 11 residues in the CDR3. The CDR3 nucleotides are TGTGCTGCGTGGGATGATTATAAGAAACTCTTT. This encodes CAAWDDYKKLF.

The V call is TRGV8, the J call TRGJ1 or TRGJ2. The J gene was not available in TCRdb and was assigned here by matching the DNA to germline segments. The V gene end was trimmed by 9 bases and the J gene end by 9 bases; junction bases not matched to a gene: 11. Germline V gene lookup returns CDR1 VENAVY and CDR2 YDSYNSRV. This CDR3 comprises 11 residues. The CDR3 nucleotides are TGTGCCACCCCATGTATTGGTAAGAAACTCTTT. This translates into CATPCIGKKLF.

Judged by abundance, this clone is medium-sized. The V and J genes are TRGV5 and TRGJ1 or TRGJ2. The J gene, absent from TCRdb, was called here by matching the DNA to germline. Per germline, CDR1 VINAFY and CDR2 YDVSNSKD. The CDR3 has 15 amino acids. J gave up 3 bases and V 0 bases, and 8 bases lay outside the gene matches. This CDR3 reads CATWDRQGSYYKKLF. The CDR3 coding sequence is TGTGCCACCTGGGACAGGCAGGGAAGTTATTATAAGAAACTCTTT.

Relative to its sample, this clone is large. This sequence joins TRGV9 and TRGJ1 or TRGJ2. As TCRdb names no J gene, one was assigned here on the basis of a DNA match to germline. Germline assignment: CDR1 GITISATS and CDR2 ISYDGTV (reference sequence). With V trimmed by 0 bases and J by 6 bases, 2 bases remained unmatched. CDR3 length: 12 residues. CDR3 protein: CALWEVLYKKLF. For the CDR3, the DNA is TGTGCCTTGTGGGAGGTGCTTTATAAGAAACTCTTT.

This clone is classed as medium-sized. The V gene corresponds to TRGV5; no J gene was called. Germline V gene lookup returns CDR1 VINAFY and CDR2 YDVSNSKD. The CDR3 runs 10 residues. CDR3: CATWDRLRLF. The CDR3 nucleotides read TGTGCCACCTGGGACAGGCTTAGACTCTTT.

By frequency in the sample, this clone is large (0.1 to 1%). J is TRGJP1 and V is TRGV2. Here the J gene was assigned by germline matching of the DNA, as TCRdb has none. The CDR3 has 14 amino acids. V trimming: 2 bases; J trimming: 4 bases; junction bases outside the gene matches: 4. Germline V gene lookup returns CDR1 EGSNGY and CDR2 YDSYNSKV. The CDR3 nucleotides read TGTGCCACCTGGGACGTGAACACTGGTTGGTTCAAGATATTT. The encoded protein is CATWDVNTGWFKIF.

By share of the sample, this clone is medium-sized. This chain connects TRGV4 to TRGJ1 or TRGJ2. No J segment appears in TCRdb, so it was assigned here by matching the sequence to germline. This CDR3 contains 12 residues. V gave up 5 bases and J gave up 4 bases; unmatched junction bases: 5. The germline gives CDR1 EGSTGY, CDR2 YDSYTSSV. This chain's CDR3 is CATWGMYYKKLF. CDR3 in DNA: TGTGCCACCTGGGGTATGTATTATAAGAAACTCTTT.

This clone is judged medium-sized (0.01 to 0.1%). This chain uses TRGV9 with TRGJ1 or TRGJ2. The J gene, missing from TCRdb, was assigned here through DNA to germline matching. The V gene's germline CDR1 is GITISATS and CDR2 ISYDGTV (reference sequence). After removal of 4 bases from V and 7 bases from J, the junction contained 10 bases not matched to a gene. The CDR3 runs to 13 residues. CDR3 nucleotides: TGTGCCTTGTGGGAAGACAAGCCATATAAGAAACTCTTT. Translation gives CALWEDKPYKKLF.

This clone is deemed large (0.1 to 1%). The J gene is TRGJ1 or TRGJ2, the V gene TRGV8. As TCRdb names no J gene, one was assigned here on the basis of a DNA match to germline. This CDR3 comprises 13 residues. Germline V gives CDR1 VENAVY, CDR2 YDSYNSRV. The V segment lost 4 bases and the J segment 0 bases; nucleotides outside the gene matches: 3. DNA of the CDR3: TGTGCCACCTGGGAAACGAATTATTATAAGAAACTCTTT. This translates into CATWETNYYKKLF.

This clone has a handful of counts. The protein TCRdb lists belongs to a much larger clone and differs from this DNA's translation at residue 6, which points to a read error; the protein shown is made from the DNA. The rearrangement links TRGV4 to TRGJ1 or TRGJ2. The J gene was missing in TCRdb and was found by matching the end of the DNA to germline. The V and J ends lost 6 bases and 12 bases, in that order; junction bases with no gene match: 8. Germline V gives CDR1 EGSTGY, CDR2 YDSYTSSV. The length of the CDR3 is 10 residues. This CDR3 is CATWSKGKLF. DNA of the CDR3: TGTGCCACCTGGAGTAAGGGGAAACTCTTT.

By frequency in the sample, this clone is large. The chain links TRGV10 to TRGJ1 or TRGJ2. The J gene, missing from TCRdb, was assigned here through DNA to germline matching. TRGV10 qualifies as an ORF whose function is uncertain. V shed 8 bases and J 0 bases; nucleotides not matched to a gene: 5. There are 13 residues in the CDR3. The chain's CDR3 is CAAWDANYYKKLF. The CDR3 DNA reads TGTGCTGCGTGGGATGCGAATTATTATAAGAAACTCTTT.

By share, this clone ranks as medium-sized (0.01 to 0.1%). The chain uses TRGV8 and TRGJ1 or TRGJ2. TCRdb carries no J gene annotation; the J gene was assigned here by matching the DNA with germline. There are 13 residues in the CDR3. Trimming cost V 0 bases and J 11 bases; bases outside gene matches: 10. Germline lookup yields CDR1 VENAVY and CDR2 YDSYNSRV. The chain's CDR3 is CATWDRLYREKLF. CDR3 bases: TGTGCCACCTGGGATAGGTTGTATAGGGAGAAACTCTTT.

By proportion, this clone is large (0.1 to 1%). The chain links TRGV4 to TRGJ1 or TRGJ2. Here the J gene came from matching the DNA to germline, since TCRdb omits it. V dropped 7 bases and J dropped 3; count of bases not matched to a gene: 21. The CDR3 spans 17 residues. Germline V gene sequence: CDR1 EGSTGY, CDR2 YDSYTSSV. CDR3 DNA sequence: TGTGCCACCTGTGAACTAGTACTTTTTCCAATTTATTATAAGAAACTCTTT. This codes for CATCELVLFPIYYKKLF.

The rearrangement uses TRGV8 and TRGJ1 or TRGJ2. TCRdb supplies no J gene; here it was assigned by aligning the nucleotide sequence to germline. Germline assignment: CDR1 VENAVY and CDR2 YDSYNSRV. CDR3 length equals 10 residues. V shed 9 bases, J shed 2 bases, and the junction held 1 base outside the gene matches. The CDR3 here is CATHYYKKLF. The DNA of the CDR3 is TGTGCCACCCATTATTATAAGAAACTCTTT.

This clone is labeled large. This rearrangement joins TRGV10 to TRGJ1 or TRGJ2. No J gene is reported in TCRdb; it was inferred here by comparing the DNA with germline. TRGV10 belongs to the ORF category, with a function that is uncertain. CDR3 size: 14 residues. J was trimmed by 4 bases and V by 8 bases; bases with no gene match: 12. The CDR3 nucleotides read TGTGCTGCGTGGGATTACAGATGGTATTATAAGAAACTCTTT. It specifies CAAWDYRWYYKKLF.

This clone is termed medium-sized. The chain combines TRGV3 with TRGJ1 or TRGJ2. Because TCRdb records no J gene, it was assigned here through a match of the DNA to germline. Germline V gives CDR1 VTNTFY, CDR2 YDVSTARD (reference sequence). This CDR3 is 12 amino acids long. V dropped 3 bases and J dropped 12; count of bases not matched to a gene: 11. CDR3 sequence: CATWDRFPRKLF. The CDR3 nucleotides are TGTGCCACCTGGGACCGGTTTCCGAGGAAACTCTTT.

By sample fraction, this clone is large. The chain couples TRGV3 to TRGJP2. TCRdb supplies no J gene; here it was assigned by aligning the nucleotide sequence to germline. Germline CDR1 VTNTFY, CDR2 YDVSTARD (reference sequence). V lost 3 bases to trimming and J lost 11 bases; unmatched junction nucleotides: 6. The CDR3 runs to 12 residues. This chain's CDR3 is CATWDLRWIKTF. Here the CDR3 DNA reads TGTGCCACCTGGGACTTAAGGTGGATCAAGACGTTT.

By sample fraction, this clone is medium-sized. The chain's CDR3 is CATWDRLGGYYKKLF. CDR3 nucleotides: TGTGCCACCTGGGACAGGCTGGGGGGGTATTATAAGAAACTCTTT. The rearrangement joins TRGV3 to TRGJ1 or TRGJ2. The J gene comes from matching the DNA to germline here; TCRdb lacks it. V lost 0 bases to trimming and J lost 4 bases; unmatched junction nucleotides: 9. CDR1 VTNTFY and CDR2 YDVSTARD come from the germline V gene (reference sequence). The CDR3 loop spans 15 amino acids.

By frequency in the sample, this clone is medium-sized. V gene TRGV9 combines with J gene TRGJ1 or TRGJ2. The J gene was missing in TCRdb and was found by matching the end of the DNA to germline. Looked up from germline, CDR1 is GITISATS and CDR2 is ISYDGTV (reference sequence). This CDR3 spans 14 amino acids. V shed 1 base, J shed 4 bases, and the junction held 7 bases outside the gene matches. CDR3 region: CALWEVDSYYKKLF. In DNA form, the CDR3 reads TGTGCCTTGTGGGAGGTAGACTCCTATTATAAGAAACTCTTT.

This clone is large. This chain links TRGV3 with TRGJ1 or TRGJ2. Because TCRdb records no J gene, it was assigned here through a match of the DNA to germline. Germline V gives CDR1 VTNTFY, CDR2 YDVSTARD (reference sequence). The CDR3 is 12 residues long. The V segment lost 5 bases and the J segment 4 bases; nucleotides outside the gene matches: 5. DNA for the CDR3: TGTGCCACCTGGGGAAGGTATTATAAGAAACTCTTT. It yields the protein CATWGRYYKKLF.